A selection of T cell receptor beta chains follows, all from one sample in a study of T cell responses to AZD1222 COVID-19 vaccine. TCRdb keeps only in-frame clones here, not all; method: immunoSEQ multiplex PCR. The sample lists 75,000 to 95,000 clones, nearly 90% seen once, with roughly a tenth in the top ten. Sequenced material: peripheral blood, taken on day 0 of AZD1222 vaccination. These receptors were obtained from an adult in good health. CDR3s include the opening cysteine and the closing phenylalanine or tryptophan. The D gene is left open where the match is weak. Clone size is stated in some rows and not others, as once, few, many or a class when expanded.

V gene: TRBV9
D gene: NA
clone size: NA
J gene: TRBJ2-7
CDR3 protein: CASSVRTDSSYEQYF
CDR3 DNA: TGTGCCAGCAGCGTAAGGACAGATTCCTCCTACGAGCAGTACTTC

V gene: TRBV7-9
D gene: NA
clone size: NA
J gene: TRBJ2-3
CDR3 protein: CASSLGRAGTDTQYF
CDR3 DNA: TGTGCCAGCAGCTTAGGCCGGGCTGGAACAGATACGCAGTATTTT

V gene: TRBV29-1
D gene: NA
clone size: NA
J gene: TRBJ1-1
CDR3 protein: CSVPRSLGTSTMNTEAFF
CDR3 DNA: TGCAGCGTCCCCCGGTCCCTCGGGACATCAACCATGAACACTGAAGCTTTCTTT

V gene: TRBV28
D gene: NA
clone size: NA
J gene: TRBJ2-5
CDR3 protein: CASSGGGRETQYF
CDR3 DNA: TGTGCCAGCAGTGGCGGGGGCAGGGAGACCCAGTACTTC

V gene: TRBV10-3
D gene: TRBD1
clone size: NA
J gene: TRBJ2-1
CDR3 protein: CAISESGQGAFNEQFF
CDR3 DNA: TGTGCCATCAGTGAGTCGGGACAGGGGGCGTTCAATGAGCAGTTCTTC

V gene: TRBV5-6
D gene: NA
clone size: once
J gene: TRBJ1-1
CDR3 protein: CASSPPWDLGQAFF
CDR3 DNA: TGTGCCAGCAGCCCACCCTGGGATTTGGGGCAAGCTTTCTTT

V gene: TRBV4-2
D gene: TRBD2
clone size: NA
J gene: TRBJ2-1
CDR3 protein: CASSQVSSGGAHEQFF
CDR3 DNA: TGTGCCAGCAGCCAAGTTTCGAGCGGGGGGGCCCATGAGCAGTTCTTC

V gene: TRBV3-1/TRBV3-2
D gene: NA
clone size: NA
J gene: TRBJ1-1
CDR3 protein: CASSPSRYTEAFF
CDR3 DNA: TGTGCCAGCAGCCCCTCGCGGTACACTGAAGCTTTCTTT

V gene: TRBV29-1
D gene: NA
clone size: NA
J gene: TRBJ1-3
CDR3 protein: CSVRQAGGNTIYF
CDR3 DNA: TGCAGCGTACGACAGGCCGGAGGGAACACCATATATTTT

V gene: TRBV7-8
D gene: TRBD1
clone size: NA
J gene: TRBJ1-4
CDR3 protein: CASSLARGQGYEKLFF
CDR3 DNA: TGTGCCAGCAGCTTAGCAAGGGGACAGGGGTATGAAAAACTGTTTTTT

V gene: TRBV28
D gene: TRBD1
clone size: once
J gene: TRBJ1-2
CDR3 protein: CASTQQGWRGYTF
CDR3 DNA: TGTGCCAGCACCCAACAGGGGTGGAGGGGCTACACCTTC